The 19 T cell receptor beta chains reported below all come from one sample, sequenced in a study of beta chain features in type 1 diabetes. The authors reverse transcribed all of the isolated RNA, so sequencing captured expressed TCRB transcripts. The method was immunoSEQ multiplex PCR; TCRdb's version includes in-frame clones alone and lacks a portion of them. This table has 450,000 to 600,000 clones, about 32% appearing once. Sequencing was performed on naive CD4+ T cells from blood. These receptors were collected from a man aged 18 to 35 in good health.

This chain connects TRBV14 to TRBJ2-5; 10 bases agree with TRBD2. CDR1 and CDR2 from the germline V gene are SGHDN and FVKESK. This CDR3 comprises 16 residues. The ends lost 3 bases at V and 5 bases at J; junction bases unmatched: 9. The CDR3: CASSHVSGRPGETQYF. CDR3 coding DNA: TGTGCCAGCAGCCACGTTAGCGGGAGGCCCGGGGAGACCCAGTACTTC.

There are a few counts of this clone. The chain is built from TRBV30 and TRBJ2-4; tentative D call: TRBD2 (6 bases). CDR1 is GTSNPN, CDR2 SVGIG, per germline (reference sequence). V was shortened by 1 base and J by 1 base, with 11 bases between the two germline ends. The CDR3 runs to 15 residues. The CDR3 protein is CAWSEEGRAKNIQYF. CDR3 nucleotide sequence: TGTGCCTGGAGTGAGGAAGGGAGGGCCAAAAACATTCAGTACTTC. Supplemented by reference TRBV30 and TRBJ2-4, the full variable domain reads SQTIHQWPATLVQPVGSPLSLECTVEGTSNPNLYWYRQAAGRGLQLLFYSVGIGQISSEVPQNLSASRPQDRQFILSSKKLLLSDSGFYLCAWSEEGRAKNIQYFGAGTRLSVL.

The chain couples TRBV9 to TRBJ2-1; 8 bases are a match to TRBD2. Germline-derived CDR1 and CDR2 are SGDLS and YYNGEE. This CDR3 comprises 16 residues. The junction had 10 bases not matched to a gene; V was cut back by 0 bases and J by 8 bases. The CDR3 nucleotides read TGTGCCAGCAGCGTAGTCCCAGCGGGAGAGGGAGATGAGCAGTTCTTC. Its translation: CASSVVPAGEGDEQFF.

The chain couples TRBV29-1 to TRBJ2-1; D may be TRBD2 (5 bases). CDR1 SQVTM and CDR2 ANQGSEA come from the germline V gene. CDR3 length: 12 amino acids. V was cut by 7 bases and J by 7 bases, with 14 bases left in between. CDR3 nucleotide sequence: TGCAGCGCTTGGACTCATGTGAATGAGCAGTTCTTC. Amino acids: CSAWTHVNEQFF.

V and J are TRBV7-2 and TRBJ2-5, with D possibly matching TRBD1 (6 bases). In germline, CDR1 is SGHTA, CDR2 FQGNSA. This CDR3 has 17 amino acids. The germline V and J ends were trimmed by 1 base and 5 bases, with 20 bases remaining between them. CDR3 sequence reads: CASSLEGQRSEGETQYF. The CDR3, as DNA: TGTGCCAGCAGCTTAGAAGGACAGAGGTCCGAGGGGGAGACCCAGTACTTC.

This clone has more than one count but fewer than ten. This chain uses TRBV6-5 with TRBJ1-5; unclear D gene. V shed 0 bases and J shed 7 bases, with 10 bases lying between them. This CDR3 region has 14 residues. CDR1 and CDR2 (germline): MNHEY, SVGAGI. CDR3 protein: CASSYSRVGQPQHF. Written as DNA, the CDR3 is TGTGCCAGCAGTTACTCTAGGGTAGGGCAGCCCCAGCATTTT.

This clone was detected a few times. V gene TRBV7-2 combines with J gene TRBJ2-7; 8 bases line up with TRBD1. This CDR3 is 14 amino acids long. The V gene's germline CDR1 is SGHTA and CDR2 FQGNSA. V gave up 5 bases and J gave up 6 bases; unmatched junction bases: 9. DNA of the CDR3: TGTGCCAGCAGCCCAGACAGGGGCCGGGGCGAGCAGTACTTC. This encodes CASSPDRGRGEQYF.

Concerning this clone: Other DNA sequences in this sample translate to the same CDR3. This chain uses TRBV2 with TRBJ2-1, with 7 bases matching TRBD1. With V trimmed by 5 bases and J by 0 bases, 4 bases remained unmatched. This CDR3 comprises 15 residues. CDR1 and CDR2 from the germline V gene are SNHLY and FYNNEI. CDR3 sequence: CASSLDRASYNEQFF. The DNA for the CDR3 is TGTGCCAGCAGTCTTGACAGGGCCTCCTACAATGAGCAGTTCTTC.

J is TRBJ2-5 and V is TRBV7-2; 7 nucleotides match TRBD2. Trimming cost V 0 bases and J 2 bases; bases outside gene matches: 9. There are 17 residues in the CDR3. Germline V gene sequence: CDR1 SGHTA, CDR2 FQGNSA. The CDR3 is CASSLAGSGWSQETQYF. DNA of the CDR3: TGTGCCAGCAGCTTAGCGGGTAGCGGGTGGTCTCAAGAGACCCAGTACTTC.

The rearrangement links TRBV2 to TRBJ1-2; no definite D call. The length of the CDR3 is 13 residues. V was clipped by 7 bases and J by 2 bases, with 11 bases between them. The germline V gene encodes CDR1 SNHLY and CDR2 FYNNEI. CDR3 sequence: CASNPTANYGYTF. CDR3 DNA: TGTGCCAGCAACCCTACGGCAAACTATGGCTACACCTTC.

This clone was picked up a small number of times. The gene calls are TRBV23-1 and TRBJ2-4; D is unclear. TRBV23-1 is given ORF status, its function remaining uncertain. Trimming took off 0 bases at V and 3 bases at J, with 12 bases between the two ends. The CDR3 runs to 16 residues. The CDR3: CASSQSQTVGKNIQYF. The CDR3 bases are TGCGCCAGCAGTCAATCACAGACCGTCGGCAAAAACATTCAGTACTTC.

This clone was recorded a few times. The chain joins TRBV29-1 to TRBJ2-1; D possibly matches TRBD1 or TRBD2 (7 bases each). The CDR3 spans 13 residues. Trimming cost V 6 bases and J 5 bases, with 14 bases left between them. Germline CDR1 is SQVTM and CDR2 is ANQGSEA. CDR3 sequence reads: CSVAGQMDNEQFF. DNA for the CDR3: TGCAGCGTAGCGGGACAGATGGACAATGAGCAGTTCTTC.

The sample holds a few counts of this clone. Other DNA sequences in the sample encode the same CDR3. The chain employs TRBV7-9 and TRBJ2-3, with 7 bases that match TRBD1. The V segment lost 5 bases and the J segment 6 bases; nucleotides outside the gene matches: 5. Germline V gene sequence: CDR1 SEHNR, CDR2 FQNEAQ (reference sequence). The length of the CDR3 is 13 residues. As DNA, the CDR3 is TGTGCCAGCAGCCCGACAGGGACCGATACGCAGTATTTT. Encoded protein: CASSPTGTDTQYF.

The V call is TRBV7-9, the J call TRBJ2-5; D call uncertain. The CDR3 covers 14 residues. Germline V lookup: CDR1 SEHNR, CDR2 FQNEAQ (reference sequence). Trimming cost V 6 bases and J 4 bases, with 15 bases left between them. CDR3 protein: CASSLIHLGETQYF. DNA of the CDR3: TGTGCCAGCAGTCTTATCCATCTCGGAGAGACCCAGTACTTC.

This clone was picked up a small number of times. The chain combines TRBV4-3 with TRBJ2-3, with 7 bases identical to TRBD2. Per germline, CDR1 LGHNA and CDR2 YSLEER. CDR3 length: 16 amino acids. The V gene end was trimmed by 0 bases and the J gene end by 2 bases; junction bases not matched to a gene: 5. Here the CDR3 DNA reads TGCGCCAGCAGCCAAGAGGCGGGGAGGGCCACAGATACGCAGTATTTT. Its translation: CASSQEAGRATDTQYF.

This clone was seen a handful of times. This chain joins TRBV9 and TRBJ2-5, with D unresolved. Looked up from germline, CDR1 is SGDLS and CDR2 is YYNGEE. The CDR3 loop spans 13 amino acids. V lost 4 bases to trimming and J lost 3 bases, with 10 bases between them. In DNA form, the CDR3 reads TGTGCCAGCAGCCCAGCTTCGGAAGAGACCCAGTACTTC. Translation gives CASSPASEETQYF. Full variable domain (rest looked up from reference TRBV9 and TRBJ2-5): DSGVTQTPKHLITATGQRVTLRCSPRSGDLSVYWYQQSLDQGLQFLIQYYNGEERAKGNILERFSAQQFPDLHSELNLSSLELGDSALYFCASSPASEETQYFGPGTRLLVL.

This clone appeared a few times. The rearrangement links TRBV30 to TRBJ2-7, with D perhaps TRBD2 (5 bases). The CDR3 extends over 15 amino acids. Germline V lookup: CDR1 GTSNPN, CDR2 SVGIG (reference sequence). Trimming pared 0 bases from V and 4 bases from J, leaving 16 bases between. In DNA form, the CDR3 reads TGTGCCTGGAGTGTGCAGGCCCAGAGAGGGTACGAGCAGTACTTC. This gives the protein CAWSVQAQRGYEQYF. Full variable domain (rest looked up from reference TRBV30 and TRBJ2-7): SQTIHQWPATLVQPVGSPLSLECTVEGTSNPNLYWYRQAAGRGLQLLFYSVGIGQISSEVPQNLSASRPQDRQFILSSKKLLLSDSGFYLCAWSVQAQRGYEQYFGPGTRLTVT.

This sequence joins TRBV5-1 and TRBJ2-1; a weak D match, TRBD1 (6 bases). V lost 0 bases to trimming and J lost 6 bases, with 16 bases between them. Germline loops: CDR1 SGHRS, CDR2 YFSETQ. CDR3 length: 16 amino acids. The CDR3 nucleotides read TGCGCCAGCAGCTTGGGAAGGACAGATCGCGGCAATGAGCAGTTCTTC. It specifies CASSLGRTDRGNEQFF.

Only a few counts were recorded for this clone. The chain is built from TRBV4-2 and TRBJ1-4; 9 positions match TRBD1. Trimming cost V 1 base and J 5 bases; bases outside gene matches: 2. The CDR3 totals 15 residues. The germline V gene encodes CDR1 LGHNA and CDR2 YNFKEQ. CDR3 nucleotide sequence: TGTGCCAGCAGCCAAGCCGGGACAGGGAATGAAAAACTGTTTTTT. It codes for CASSQAGTGNEKLFF.